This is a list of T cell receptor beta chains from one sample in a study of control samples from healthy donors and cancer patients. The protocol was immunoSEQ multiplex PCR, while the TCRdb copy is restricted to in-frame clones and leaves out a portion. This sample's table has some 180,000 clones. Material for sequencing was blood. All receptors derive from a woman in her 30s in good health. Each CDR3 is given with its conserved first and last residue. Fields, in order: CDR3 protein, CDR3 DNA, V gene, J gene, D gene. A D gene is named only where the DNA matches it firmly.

CDR3 protein: CASSLVLSSYEQYF
CDR3 DNA: TGCGCCAGCAGCCTAGTACTTAGCTCCTACGAGCAGTACTTC
V gene: TRBV4-1
J gene: TRBJ2-7
D gene: -

CDR3 protein: CATHGTTREYF
CDR3 DNA: TGTGCCACCCATGGGACAACGAGGGAGTACTTC
V gene: TRBV7-9
J gene: TRBJ2-7
D gene: -

CDR3 protein: CASSRARGFLTDTQYF
CDR3 DNA: TGTGCCAGCAGTCGGGCTAGGGGTTTCCTCACAGATACGCAGTATTTT
V gene: TRBV27
J gene: TRBJ2-3
D gene: -

CDR3 protein: CASSSRQDYGYTF
CDR3 DNA: TGTGCCAGCAGTTCCCGACAGGACTATGGCTACACCTTC
V gene: TRBV12-3/TRBV12-4
J gene: TRBJ1-2
D gene: -

CDR3 protein: CASSRGGSQPQHF
CDR3 DNA: TGTGCCAGCAGTAGGGGGGGGAGCCAGCCCCAGCATTTT
V gene: TRBV28
J gene: TRBJ1-5
D gene: -

CDR3 protein: CATSRVGSGTDTQYF
CDR3 DNA: TGTGCCACCAGCAGAGTGGGTAGCGGCACAGATACGCAGTATTTT
V gene: TRBV15
J gene: TRBJ2-3
D gene: -

CDR3 protein: CASSLEAQAYSGNTIYF
CDR3 DNA: TGTGCCAGCAGCTTAGAAGCCCAGGCCTACTCTGGAAACACCATATATTTT
V gene: TRBV7-2
J gene: TRBJ1-3
D gene: -

CDR3 protein: CASKRGGSGQPQHF
CDR3 DNA: TGTGCCAGCAAGCGAGGGGGCAGCGGTCAGCCCCAGCATTTT
V gene: TRBV2
J gene: TRBJ1-5
D gene: TRBD1

CDR3 protein: CASGQTVAEDTQYF
CDR3 DNA: TGTGCCAGCGGACAGACGGTAGCGGAGGATACGCAGTATTTT
V gene: TRBV27
J gene: TRBJ2-3
D gene: -

CDR3 protein: CASSVVGDEQFF
CDR3 DNA: TGTGCCAGCAGCGTAGTCGGAGATGAGCAGTTCTTC
V gene: TRBV9
J gene: TRBJ2-1
D gene: -

CDR3 protein: CASSLANTGEQFF
CDR3 DNA: TGTGCCAGCAGCTTAGCGAATACAGGGGAGCAGTTCTTC
V gene: TRBV7-9
J gene: TRBJ2-1
D gene: -

CDR3 protein: CASSEIRFRFVYEQYF
CDR3 DNA: TGTGCCAGCAGTGAGATCAGGTTCAGGTTTGTTTACGAGCAGTACTTC
V gene: TRBV2
J gene: TRBJ2-7
D gene: -

CDR3 protein: CASNLPRDRRGTIYF
CDR3 DNA: TGTGCCAGCAACCTCCCTCGGGACCGAAGGGGCACCATATATTTT
V gene: TRBV2
J gene: TRBJ1-3
D gene: -

CDR3 protein: CAIREDRGRGGTEAFF
CDR3 DNA: TGTGCCATCAGGGAAGACAGGGGGAGAGGTGGGACTGAAGCTTTCTTT
V gene: TRBV10-3
J gene: TRBJ1-1
D gene: TRBD1

CDR3 protein: CATAMATRQIYNEQFF
CDR3 DNA: TGTGCCACCGCCATGGCCACGAGACAGATCTACAATGAGCAGTTCTTC
V gene: TRBV5-8
J gene: TRBJ2-1
D gene: -

CDR3 protein: CASSPRQGISTGELFF
CDR3 DNA: TGTGCCAGCAGCCCCCGACAGGGAATAAGTACCGGGGAGCTGTTTTTT
V gene: TRBV3-1/TRBV3-2
J gene: TRBJ2-2
D gene: TRBD1

CDR3 protein: CASNPSRQGTNYGYTF
CDR3 DNA: TGTGCCAGTAATCCATCCCGACAGGGAACTAACTATGGCTACACCTTC
V gene: TRBV19
J gene: TRBJ1-2
D gene: TRBD1

CDR3 protein: CASRVAGTGEWPQHF
CDR3 DNA: TGTGCCAGTAGAGTCGCCGGGACAGGGGAGTGGCCCCAGCATTTT
V gene: TRBV19
J gene: TRBJ1-5
D gene: TRBD1

CDR3 protein: CASSLDRVVGNTIYF
CDR3 DNA: TGTGCCAGCAGCTTAGACAGGGTAGTAGGAAACACCATATATTTT
V gene: TRBV7-2
J gene: TRBJ1-3
D gene: -

CDR3 protein: CASSHTWGSEPQHF
CDR3 DNA: TGCGCCAGCAGCCACACCTGGGGTTCAGAGCCCCAGCATTTT
V gene: TRBV4-3
J gene: TRBJ1-5
D gene: -

CDR3 protein: CASSPGGGYWNTEAFF
CDR3 DNA: TGTGCCAGCAGTCCAGGGGGCGGTTATTGGAACACTGAAGCTTTCTTT
V gene: TRBV28
J gene: TRBJ1-1
D gene: TRBD1

CDR3 protein: CASSQGPFSGTPRRNTIYF
CDR3 DNA: TGTGCCAGCAGCCAAGGGCCGTTCTCGGGGACCCCAAGGAGAAACACCATATATTTT
V gene: TRBV3-1/TRBV3-2
J gene: TRBJ1-3
D gene: -

CDR3 protein: CASSLYQRDEQFF
CDR3 DNA: TGTGCCAGCAGTTTATACCAAAGGGATGAGCAGTTCTTC
V gene: TRBV12-3/TRBV12-4
J gene: TRBJ2-1
D gene: -

CDR3 protein: CASSLHRPEEQYF
CDR3 DNA: TGCGCCAGCAGCTTGCACAGGCCGGAGGAGCAGTACTTC
V gene: TRBV5-1
J gene: TRBJ2-7
D gene: -

CDR3 protein: CASSYSPIYGYTF
CDR3 DNA: TGTGCCAGCAGTTATAGCCCGATCTATGGCTACACCTTC
V gene: TRBV6-2/TRBV6-3
J gene: TRBJ1-2
D gene: -

CDR3 protein: CASSRDSGGYTF
CDR3 DNA: TGTGCCAGCTCTAGGGACAGCGGTGGCTACACCTTC
V gene: TRBV18
J gene: TRBJ1-2
D gene: TRBD1

CDR3 protein: CASSFRSQGSNEKLFF
CDR3 DNA: TGTGCCAGCAGTTTCCGTTCCCAGGGGTCTAATGAAAAACTGTTTTTT
V gene: TRBV28
J gene: TRBJ1-4
D gene: -

CDR3 protein: CASSEILAGLAKNIQYF
CDR3 DNA: TGTGCCAGCAGTGAAATTCTAGCGGGTCTAGCTAAAAACATTCAGTACTTC
V gene: TRBV2
J gene: TRBJ2-4
D gene: TRBD2

CDR3 protein: CASSQEGRRGSSYEQYF
CDR3 DNA: TGCGCCAGCAGCCAAGAGGGAAGGCGGGGGAGCTCCTACGAGCAGTACTTC
V gene: TRBV4-1
J gene: TRBJ2-7
D gene: TRBD2

CDR3 protein: CASSVGGEPSTGELFF
CDR3 DNA: TGTGCCAGCAGCGTAGGGGGGGAGCCTTCCACCGGGGAGCTGTTTTTT
V gene: TRBV9
J gene: TRBJ2-2
D gene: -

CDR3 protein: CASSPSGARATNEKLFF
CDR3 DNA: TGTGCCAGCTCACCTTCAGGGGCCCGAGCAACTAATGAAAAACTGTTTTTT
V gene: TRBV18
J gene: TRBJ1-4
D gene: -

CDR3 protein: CASSEASGPNEQYF
CDR3 DNA: TGTGCCAGCAGTGAAGCCTCCGGACCAAACGAGCAGTACTTC
V gene: TRBV6-1
J gene: TRBJ2-7
D gene: -

CDR3 protein: CASSVGQAHQPQHF
CDR3 DNA: TGTGCCAGCAGCGTCGGGCAGGCCCATCAGCCCCAGCATTTT
V gene: TRBV9
J gene: TRBJ1-5
D gene: -

CDR3 protein: CSVEVTGLNTEAFF
CDR3 DNA: TGCAGCGTTGAAGTCACGGGTCTGAACACTGAAGCTTTCTTT
V gene: TRBV29-1
J gene: TRBJ1-1
D gene: -

CDR3 protein: CASSVDEHNEQFF
CDR3 DNA: TGTGCCAGCAGCGTAGACGAGCACAATGAGCAGTTCTTC
V gene: TRBV9
J gene: TRBJ2-1
D gene: -

CDR3 protein: CASSYGGRDEQYF
CDR3 DNA: TGTGCCAGCAGTTACGGCGGACGGGACGAGCAGTACTTC
V gene: TRBV6-2/TRBV6-3
J gene: TRBJ2-7
D gene: -

CDR3 protein: CASSEQPSDSYEQYF
CDR3 DNA: TGTGCCAGCAGCGAACAGCCTAGCGACTCCTACGAGCAGTACTTC
V gene: TRBV7-9
J gene: TRBJ2-7
D gene: -

CDR3 protein: CASSTTPPQDPSTDTQYF
CDR3 DNA: TGTGCCAGTAGTACCACCCCCCCACAGGATCCTAGCACAGATACGCAGTATTTT
V gene: TRBV19
J gene: TRBJ2-3
D gene: -

CDR3 protein: CASSLQIRRGTTSGELFF
CDR3 DNA: TGTGCCAGCAGCCTTCAGATTAGGAGAGGAACGACAAGCGGGGAGCTGTTTTTT
V gene: TRBV7-2
J gene: TRBJ2-2
D gene: -

CDR3 protein: CASSASPGTGDTGELFF
CDR3 DNA: TGTGCCAGCAGCGCGAGTCCCGGGACAGGGGACACCGGGGAGCTGTTTTTT
V gene: TRBV13
J gene: TRBJ2-2
D gene: TRBD1

CDR3 protein: CASSYSVGVRGDGYTF
CDR3 DNA: TGTGCCAGCAGTTACTCCGTTGGGGTCAGGGGGGACGGCTACACCTTC
V gene: TRBV6-5
J gene: TRBJ1-2
D gene: TRBD1

CDR3 protein: CASSQELGMGDGYTF
CDR3 DNA: TGTGCCAGCAGCCAAGAATTAGGGATGGGAGATGGCTACACCTTC
V gene: TRBV4-2
J gene: TRBJ1-2
D gene: -

CDR3 protein: CASSGGTEAFF
CDR3 DNA: TGTGCCAGCTCTGGGGGCACTGAAGCTTTCTTT
V gene: TRBV18
J gene: TRBJ1-1
D gene: -